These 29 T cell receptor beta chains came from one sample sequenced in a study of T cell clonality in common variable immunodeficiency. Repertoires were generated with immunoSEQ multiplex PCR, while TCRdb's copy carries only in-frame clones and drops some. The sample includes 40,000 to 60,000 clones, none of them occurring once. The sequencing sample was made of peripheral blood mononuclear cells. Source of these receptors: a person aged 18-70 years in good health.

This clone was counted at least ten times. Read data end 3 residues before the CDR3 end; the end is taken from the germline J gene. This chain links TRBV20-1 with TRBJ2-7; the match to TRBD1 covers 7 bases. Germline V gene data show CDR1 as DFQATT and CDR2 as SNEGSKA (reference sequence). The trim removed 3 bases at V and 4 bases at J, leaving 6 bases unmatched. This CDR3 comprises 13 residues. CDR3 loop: CSASRDSPYEQYF. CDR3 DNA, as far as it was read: TGCAGTGCTAGTCGGGACAGCCCTTACGAG.

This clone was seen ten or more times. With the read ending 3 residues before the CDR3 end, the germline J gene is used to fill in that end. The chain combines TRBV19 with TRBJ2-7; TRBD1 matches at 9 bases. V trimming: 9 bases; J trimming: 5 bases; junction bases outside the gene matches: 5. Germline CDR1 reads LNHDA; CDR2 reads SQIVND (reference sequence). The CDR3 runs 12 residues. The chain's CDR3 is CARGQGWNEQYF. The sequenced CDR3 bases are TGTGCCAGGGGACAGGGATGGAACGAG.

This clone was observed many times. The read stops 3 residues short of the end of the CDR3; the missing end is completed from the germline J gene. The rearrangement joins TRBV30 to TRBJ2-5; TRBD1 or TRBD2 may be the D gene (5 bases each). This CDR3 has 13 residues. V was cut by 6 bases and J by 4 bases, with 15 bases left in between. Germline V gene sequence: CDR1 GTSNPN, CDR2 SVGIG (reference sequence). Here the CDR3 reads CACREVGGETQYF. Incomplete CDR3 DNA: TGTGCCTGCAGGGAAGTTGGAGGAGAGACC.

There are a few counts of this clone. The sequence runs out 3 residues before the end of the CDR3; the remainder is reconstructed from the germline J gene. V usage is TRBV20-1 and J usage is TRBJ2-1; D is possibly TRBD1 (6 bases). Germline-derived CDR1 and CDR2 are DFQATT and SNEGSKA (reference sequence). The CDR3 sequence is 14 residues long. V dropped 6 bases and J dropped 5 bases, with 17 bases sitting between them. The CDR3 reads CSADDRSGHNEQFF. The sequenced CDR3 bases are TGCAGTGCCGACGACAGGTCGGGTCACAATGAG.

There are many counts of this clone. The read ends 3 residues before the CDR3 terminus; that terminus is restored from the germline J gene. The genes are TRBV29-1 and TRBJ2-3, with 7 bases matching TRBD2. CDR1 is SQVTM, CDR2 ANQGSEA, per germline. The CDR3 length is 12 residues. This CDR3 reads CSVGTAGETQYF. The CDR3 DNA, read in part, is TGCAGCGTCGGGACTGCGGGGGAGACG.

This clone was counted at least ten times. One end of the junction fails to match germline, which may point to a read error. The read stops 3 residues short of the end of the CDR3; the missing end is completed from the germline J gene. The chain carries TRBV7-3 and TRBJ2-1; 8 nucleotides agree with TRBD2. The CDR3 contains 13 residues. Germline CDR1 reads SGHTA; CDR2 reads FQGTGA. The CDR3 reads CASSITSGNEQFF. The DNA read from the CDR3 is TGTGCCAGCAGCATAACTAGCGGCAATGAG.

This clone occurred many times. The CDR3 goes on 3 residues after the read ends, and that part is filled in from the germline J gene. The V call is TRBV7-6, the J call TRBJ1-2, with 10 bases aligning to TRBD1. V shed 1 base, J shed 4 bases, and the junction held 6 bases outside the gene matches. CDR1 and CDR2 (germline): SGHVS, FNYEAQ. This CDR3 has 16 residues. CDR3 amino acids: CASSLGGTGELYGYTF. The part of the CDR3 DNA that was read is TGTGCCAGCAGCTTAGGCGGGACAGGGGAGCTCTATGGC.

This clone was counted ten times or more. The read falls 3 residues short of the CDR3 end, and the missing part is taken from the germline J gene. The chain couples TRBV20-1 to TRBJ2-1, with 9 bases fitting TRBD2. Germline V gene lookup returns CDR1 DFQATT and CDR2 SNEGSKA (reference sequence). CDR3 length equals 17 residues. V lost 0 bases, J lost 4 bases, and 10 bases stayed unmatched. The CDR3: CSARDPAGTSKYNEQFF. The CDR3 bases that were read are TGCAGTGCTAGAGATCCCGCCGGGACTAGCAAATACAATGAG.

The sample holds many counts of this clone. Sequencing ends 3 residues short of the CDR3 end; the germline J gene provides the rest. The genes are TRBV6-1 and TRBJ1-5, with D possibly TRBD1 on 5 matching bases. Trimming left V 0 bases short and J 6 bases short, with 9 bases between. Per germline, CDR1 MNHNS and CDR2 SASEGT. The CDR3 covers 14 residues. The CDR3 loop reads CASSEAPGFQPQHF. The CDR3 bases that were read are TGTGCCAGCAGTGAAGCCCCAGGGTTTCAGCCC.

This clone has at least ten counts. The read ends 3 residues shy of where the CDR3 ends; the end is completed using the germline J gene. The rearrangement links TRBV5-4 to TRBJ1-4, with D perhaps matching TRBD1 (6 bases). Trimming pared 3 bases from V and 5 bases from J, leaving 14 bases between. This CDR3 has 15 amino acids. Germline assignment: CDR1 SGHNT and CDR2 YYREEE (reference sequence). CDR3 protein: CASSSWTAPNEKLFF. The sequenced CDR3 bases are TGTGCCAGCAGCTCATGGACAGCCCCAAATGAAAAA.

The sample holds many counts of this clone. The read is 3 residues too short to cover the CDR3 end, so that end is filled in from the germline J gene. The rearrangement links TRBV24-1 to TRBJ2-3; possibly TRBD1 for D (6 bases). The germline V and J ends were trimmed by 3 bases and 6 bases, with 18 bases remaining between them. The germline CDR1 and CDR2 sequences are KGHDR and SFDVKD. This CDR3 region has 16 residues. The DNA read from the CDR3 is TGTGCCACCAGTGATAGAACAGGGACCGGGATGGATACG. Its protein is CATSDRTGTGMDT. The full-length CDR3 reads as CATSDRTGTGMDTQYF.

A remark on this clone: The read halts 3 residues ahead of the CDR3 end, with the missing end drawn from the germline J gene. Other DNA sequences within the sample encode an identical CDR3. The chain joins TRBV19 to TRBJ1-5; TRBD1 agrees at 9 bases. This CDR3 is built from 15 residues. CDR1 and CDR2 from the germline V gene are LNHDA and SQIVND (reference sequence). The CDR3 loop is CASSMGTGIRQPQHF. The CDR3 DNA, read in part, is TGTGCCAGTAGTATGGGGACAGGGATACGGCAACCC. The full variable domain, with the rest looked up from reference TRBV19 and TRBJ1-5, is DGGITQSPKYLFRKEGQNVTLSCEQNLNHDAMYWYRQDPGQGLRLIYYSQIVNDFQKGDIAEGYSVSREKKESFPLTVTSAQKNPTAFYLCASSMGTGIRQPQHFGDGTRLSIL.

Partial CDR3 DNA: TGTGCCAGCAGCTTACCTAGGACTGAA. Translating gives CASSLPRTE. The CDR3 as a whole reads CASSLPRTEAFF. V usage is TRBV13 and J usage is TRBJ1-1; D not resolved. The read ends 3 residues before the CDR3 terminus; that terminus is restored from the germline J gene. Germline loops: CDR1 PRHDT, CDR2 FYEKMQ (reference sequence). Deletions cut 2 bases from V and 5 bases from J, with 6 bases between. The CDR3 contains 12 residues.

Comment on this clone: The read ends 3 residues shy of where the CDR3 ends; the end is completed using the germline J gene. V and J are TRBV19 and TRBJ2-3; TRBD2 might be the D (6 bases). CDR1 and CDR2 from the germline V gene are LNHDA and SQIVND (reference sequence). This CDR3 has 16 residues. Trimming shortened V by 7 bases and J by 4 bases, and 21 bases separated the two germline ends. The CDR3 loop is CASKKVVGGAADTQYF. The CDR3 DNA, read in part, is TGTGCCAGTAAAAAAGTCGTCGGAGGGGCCGCAGATACG.

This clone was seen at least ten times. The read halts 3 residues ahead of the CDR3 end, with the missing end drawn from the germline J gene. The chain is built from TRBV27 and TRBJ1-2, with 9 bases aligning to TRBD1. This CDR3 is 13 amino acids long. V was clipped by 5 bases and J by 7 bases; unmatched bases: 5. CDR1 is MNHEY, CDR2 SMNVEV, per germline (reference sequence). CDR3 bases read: TGTGCCAGCAGTACATACAGGGGGCTTGGC. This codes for CASSTYRGLG. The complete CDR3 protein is CASSTYRGLGYTF.

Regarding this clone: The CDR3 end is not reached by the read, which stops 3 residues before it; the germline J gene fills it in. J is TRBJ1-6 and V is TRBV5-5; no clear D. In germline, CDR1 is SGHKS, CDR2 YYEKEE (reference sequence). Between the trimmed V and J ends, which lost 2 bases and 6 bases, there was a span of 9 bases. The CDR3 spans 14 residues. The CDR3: CASSFLQANSPLHF. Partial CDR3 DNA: TGTGCCAGCAGCTTCTTGCAGGCTAATTCACCC.

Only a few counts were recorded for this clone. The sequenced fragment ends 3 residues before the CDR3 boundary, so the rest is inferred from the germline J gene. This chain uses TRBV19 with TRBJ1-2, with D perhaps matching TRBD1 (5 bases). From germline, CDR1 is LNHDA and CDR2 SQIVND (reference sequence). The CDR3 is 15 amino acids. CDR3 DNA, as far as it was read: TGTGCCAGTAGTATAGGGACGGGACTGTTCTACGAC. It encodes CASSIGTGLFYD. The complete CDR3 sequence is CASSIGTGLFYDYTF. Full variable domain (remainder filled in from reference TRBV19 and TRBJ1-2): DGGITQSPKYLFRKEGQNVTLSCEQNLNHDAMYWYRQDPGQGLRLIYYSQIVNDFQKGDIAEGYSVSREKKESFPLTVTSAQKNPTAFYLCASSIGTGLFYDYTFGSGTRLTVV.

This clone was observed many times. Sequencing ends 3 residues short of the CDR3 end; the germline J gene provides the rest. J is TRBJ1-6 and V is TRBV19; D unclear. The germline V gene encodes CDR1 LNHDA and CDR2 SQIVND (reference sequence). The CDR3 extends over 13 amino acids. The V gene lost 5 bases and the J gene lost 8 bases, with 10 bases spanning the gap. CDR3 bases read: TGTGCCAGTAGTTCTAGATTGGATTCACCC. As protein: CASSSRLDSP. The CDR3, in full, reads CASSSRLDSPLHF.

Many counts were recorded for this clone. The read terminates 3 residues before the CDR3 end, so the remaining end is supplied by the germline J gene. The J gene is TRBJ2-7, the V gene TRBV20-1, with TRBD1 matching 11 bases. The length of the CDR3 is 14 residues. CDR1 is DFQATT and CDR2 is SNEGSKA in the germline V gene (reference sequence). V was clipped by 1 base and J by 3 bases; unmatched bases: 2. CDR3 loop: CSARGTGGVYEQYF. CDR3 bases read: TGCAGTGCTAGAGGGACAGGGGGCGTCTACGAG.

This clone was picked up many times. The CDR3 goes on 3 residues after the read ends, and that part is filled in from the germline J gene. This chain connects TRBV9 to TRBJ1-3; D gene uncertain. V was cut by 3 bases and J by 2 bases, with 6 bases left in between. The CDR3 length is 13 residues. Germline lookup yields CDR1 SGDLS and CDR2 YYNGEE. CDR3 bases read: TGTGCCAGCAGCGCCTTAGCTGGAAACACC. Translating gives CASSALAGNT. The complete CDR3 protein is CASSALAGNTIYF.

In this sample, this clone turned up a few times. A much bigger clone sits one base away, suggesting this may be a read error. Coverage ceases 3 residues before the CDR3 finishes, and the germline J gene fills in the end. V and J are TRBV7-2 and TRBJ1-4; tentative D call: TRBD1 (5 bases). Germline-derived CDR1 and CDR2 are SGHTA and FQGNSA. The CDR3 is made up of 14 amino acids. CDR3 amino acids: CASSSEGYNSPLFF. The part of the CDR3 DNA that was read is TGTGCCAGCAGCTCGGAGGGGTATAATTCACCA. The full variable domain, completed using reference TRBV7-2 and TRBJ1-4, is GAGVSQSPSNKVTEKGKDVELRCDPISGHTALYWYRQSLGQGLEFLIYFQGNSAPDKSGLPSDRFSAERTGGSVSTLTIQRTQQEDSAVYLCASSSEGYNSPLFFGSGTQLSVL.

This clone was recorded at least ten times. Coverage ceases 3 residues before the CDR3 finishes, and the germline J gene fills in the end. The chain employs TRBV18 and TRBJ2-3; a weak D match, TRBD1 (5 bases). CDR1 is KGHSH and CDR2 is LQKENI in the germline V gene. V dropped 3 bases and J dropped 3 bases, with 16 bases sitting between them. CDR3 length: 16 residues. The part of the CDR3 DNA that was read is TGTGCCAGCTCACCCTCCCGAGTTGGGGCAACAGATACG. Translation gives CASSPSRVGATDT. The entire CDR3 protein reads CASSPSRVGATDTQYF.

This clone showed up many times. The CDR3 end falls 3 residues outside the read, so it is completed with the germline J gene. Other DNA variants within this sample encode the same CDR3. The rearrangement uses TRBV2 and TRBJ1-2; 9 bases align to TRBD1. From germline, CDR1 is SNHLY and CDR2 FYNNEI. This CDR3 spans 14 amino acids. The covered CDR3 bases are TGTGCCAGCAGTGGGGACAGGGAGATCCGCGGC. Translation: CASSGDREIRG. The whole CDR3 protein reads CASSGDREIRGYTF.

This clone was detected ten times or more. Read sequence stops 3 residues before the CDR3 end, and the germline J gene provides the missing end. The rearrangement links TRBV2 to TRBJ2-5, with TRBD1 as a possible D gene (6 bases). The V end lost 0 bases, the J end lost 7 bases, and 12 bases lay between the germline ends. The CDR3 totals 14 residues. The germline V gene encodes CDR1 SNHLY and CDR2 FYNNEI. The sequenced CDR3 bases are TGTGCCAGCAGTGAAGCAAGGACAGAGGGGACC. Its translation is CASSEARTEGT. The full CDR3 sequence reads CASSEARTEGTQYF.

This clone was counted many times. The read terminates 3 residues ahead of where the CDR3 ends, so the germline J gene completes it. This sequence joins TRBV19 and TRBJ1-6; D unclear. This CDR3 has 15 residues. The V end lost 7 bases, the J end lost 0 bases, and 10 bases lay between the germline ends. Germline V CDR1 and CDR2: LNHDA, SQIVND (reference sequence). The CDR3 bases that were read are TGTGCCAGTAAAGCTAGGAGCTCCTATAATTCACCC. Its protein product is CASKARSSYNSP. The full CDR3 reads CASKARSSYNSPLHF.

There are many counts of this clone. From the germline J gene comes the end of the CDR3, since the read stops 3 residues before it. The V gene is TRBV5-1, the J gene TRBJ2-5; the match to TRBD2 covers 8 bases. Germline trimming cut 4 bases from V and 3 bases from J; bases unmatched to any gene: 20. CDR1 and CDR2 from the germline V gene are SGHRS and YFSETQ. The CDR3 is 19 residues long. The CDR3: CASSPSTLIWSGGEETQYF. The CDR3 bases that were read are TGCGCCAGCAGCCCTTCTACCCTTATTTGGAGCGGGGGAGAAGAGACC.

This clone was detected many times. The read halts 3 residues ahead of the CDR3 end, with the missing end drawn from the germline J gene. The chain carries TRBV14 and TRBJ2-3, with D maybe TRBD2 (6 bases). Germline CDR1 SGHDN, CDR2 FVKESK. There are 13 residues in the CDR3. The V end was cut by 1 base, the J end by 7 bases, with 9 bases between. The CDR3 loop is CASSQAGVHTQYF. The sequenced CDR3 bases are TGTGCCAGCAGCCAAGCGGGGGTTCATACG.

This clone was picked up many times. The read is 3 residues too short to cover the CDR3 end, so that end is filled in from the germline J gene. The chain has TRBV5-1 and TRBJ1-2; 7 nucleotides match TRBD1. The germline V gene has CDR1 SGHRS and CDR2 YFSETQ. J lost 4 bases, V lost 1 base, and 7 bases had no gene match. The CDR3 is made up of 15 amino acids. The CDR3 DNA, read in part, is TGCGCCAGCAGCTTGTGGACAGGAGCAGGCTATGGC. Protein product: CASSLWTGAGYG. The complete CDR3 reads CASSLWTGAGYGYTF.

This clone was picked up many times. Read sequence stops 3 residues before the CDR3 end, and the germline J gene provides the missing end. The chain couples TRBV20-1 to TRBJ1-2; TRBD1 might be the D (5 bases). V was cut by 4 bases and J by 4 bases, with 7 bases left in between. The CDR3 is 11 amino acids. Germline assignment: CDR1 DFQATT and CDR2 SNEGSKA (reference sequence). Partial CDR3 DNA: TGCAGTGCTATAGGGGTCTATGGC. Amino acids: CSAIGVYG. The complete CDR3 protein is CSAIGVYGYTF.